A selection of T cell receptor beta chains follows, all from one sample in a study of T-cell reconstitution after alpha-beta-depleted transplantation in children. MiXCR was run by TCRdb on the PCR reads, yielding one entry per CDR3 protein. The top ten clones hold 4% to 5.5% of a sample with some 260,000 distinct CDR3 sequences, 20% to 30% of them seen once. Material: PBMCs, mostly from graft donor cells, obtained 360 days after TCRalphabeta/CD19-depleted stem cell transplant. The receptors here all came from a female patient aged 2 to 10 who had a stem cell transplant for congenital amegakaryocytic thrombocytopenia, so the T cells may come from the graft donor. Each CDR3 is given with its conserved first and last residue. The D gene is left open where the match is weak. Only some rows state a clone size, as once, few, many or a class for expanded clones.

size: NA; V: TRBV10-3; D: TRBD2; J: TRBJ2-1; DNA: TGTGCCATCAGTAGCGGGGGAACCTACAATGAGCAGTTCTTC; CDR3: CAISSGGTYNEQFF
size: many; V: TRBV27; D: TRBD2; J: TRBJ2-2; DNA: TGTGCCAGCAGGAGAGGACTAGCGGTTAACACCGGGGAGCTGTTTTTT; CDR3: CASRRGLAVNTGELFF
size: NA; V: TRBV18; D: TRBD1; J: TRBJ1-1; DNA: TGTGCCAGCTCAGGGGACAGTTATAACACTGAAGCTTTCTTT; CDR3: CASSGDSYNTEAFF
size: NA; V: TRBV4-2; D: TRBD1; J: TRBJ1-4; DNA: TGTGCCAGCAGCCAGGGAGACGGGACAGATGAAAAACTGTTTTTT; CDR3: CASSQGDGTDEKLFF
size: few; V: TRBV10-3; D: NA; J: TRBJ2-2; DNA: TGTGCCATCAGTGAGATGTCTACTGGGGGGCTGTTTTTT; CDR3: CAISEMSTGGLFF
size: NA; V: TRBV6-2/TRBV6-3; D: NA; J: TRBJ1-5; DNA: TGTGCCAGCAGTTACTCGTGGGGGGGCGAGCAGCCCCAGCATTTT; CDR3: CASSYSWGGEQPQHF
size: NA; V: TRBV6-6; D: NA; J: TRBJ2-1; DNA: TGTGCCACCCAGACCTCTTACAATGAGCAGTTCTTC; CDR3: CATQTSYNEQFF
size: few; V: TRBV7-9; D: NA; J: TRBJ1-6; DNA: TGTGCCAGCAGCCCAAGAGATTGGAATTCACCCCTCCACTTT; CDR3: CASSPRDWNSPLHF
size: many; V: TRBV5-1; D: NA; J: TRBJ2-2; DNA: TGCGCCAGCAGCTTGCACCGACGGGGGAACACCGGGGAGCTGTTTTTT; CDR3: CASSLHRRGNTGELFF
size: many; V: TRBV12-3/TRBV12-4; D: NA; J: TRBJ2-2; DNA: TGTGCCAGCAGGATATTGACCGGGGAGCTGTTTTTT; CDR3: CASRILTGELFF
size: NA; V: TRBV12-3/TRBV12-4; D: NA; J: TRBJ2-5; DNA: TGTGCCACCGGGCCGGGCCCAGAGACCCAGTACTTC; CDR3: CATGPGPETQYF
size: few; V: TRBV18; D: NA; J: TRBJ2-3; DNA: TGTGCCAGCTCACCTCGCCGGCGACCCACAGATACGCAGTATTTT; CDR3: CASSPRRRPTDTQYF
size: many; V: TRBV10-3; D: NA; J: TRBJ2-3; DNA: TGTGCCATCAGTGCCGGGGACCTAAAATGGAGTACGCAGTATTTT; CDR3: CAISAGDLKWSTQYF
size: NA; V: TRBV30; D: TRBD1; J: TRBJ2-7; DNA: TGTGCCTGGAGCCGACAGGGGGCTATCTACGAGCAGTACTTC; CDR3: CAWSRQGAIYEQYF
size: few; V: TRBV6-2/TRBV6-3; D: NA; J: TRBJ2-7; DNA: TGTGCCAGCAGTGACCCCGGGACACCGGCGAAGGAGCAGTACTTC; CDR3: CASSDPGTPAKEQYF
size: NA; V: TRBV2; D: TRBD2; J: TRBJ2-3; DNA: TGTGCCAGCAGAAACGGGAAGGGACTAGCGGGGACAACAGATACGCAGTATTTT; CDR3: CASRNGKGLAGTTDTQYF
size: many; V: TRBV2; D: NA; J: TRBJ2-7; DNA: TGTGCCAGCAGCCCTCCCCTCGGATTAAAGCCCGAGCAGTACTTC; CDR3: CASSPPLGLKPEQYF
size: few; V: TRBV7-8; D: NA; J: TRBJ1-2; DNA: TGTGCCAGCAGCGAACTGGACAGCCTTTCTAACTATGGCTACACCTTC; CDR3: CASSELDSLSNYGYTF
size: few; V: TRBV6-5; D: NA; J: TRBJ1-6; DNA: TGTGCCAGCAGTACCACAGGAGCGGTTTTGTCACCCCTCCACTTT; CDR3: CASSTTGAVLSPLHF
size: NA; V: TRBV18; D: TRBD1; J: TRBJ1-4; DNA: TGTGCCAGCTCACGCGGGACAGCAACTAATGAAAAACTGTTTTTT; CDR3: CASSRGTATNEKLFF
size: few; V: TRBV4-1; D: TRBD1; J: TRBJ1-6; DNA: TGCGCCAGCAGCCACGGACAGGGAGGTTCACCCCTCCACTTT; CDR3: CASSHGQGGSPLHF
size: few; V: TRBV4-1; D: NA; J: TRBJ2-1; DNA: TGCGCCAGCAGCCAAGACGGGCAGAGTTACAATGAGCAGTTCTTC; CDR3: CASSQDGQSYNEQFF
size: NA; V: TRBV7-8; D: NA; J: TRBJ2-1; DNA: TGTGCCAGCAGCTTAATGGGGGTGGGTTACAATGAGCAGTTCTTC; CDR3: CASSLMGVGYNEQFF
size: few; V: TRBV6-2/TRBV6-3; D: TRBD2; J: TRBJ2-3; DNA: TGTGCCAGCAGTTACTCACTAGCGGGGGGCCCCGCAGATACGCAGTATTTT; CDR3: CASSYSLAGGPADTQYF
size: NA; V: TRBV29-1; D: TRBD2; J: TRBJ2-7; DNA: TGCAGCGTTAAATCCCCTAGCGGTTATTCCTACGAGCAGTACTTC; CDR3: CSVKSPSGYSYEQYF
size: NA; V: TRBV7-9; D: NA; J: TRBJ1-5; DNA: TGTGCCAGCAGCTTAGAAGGGTGGCAGCCCCAGCATTTT; CDR3: CASSLEGWQPQHF
size: NA; V: TRBV29-1; D: NA; J: TRBJ2-4; DNA: TGCAGCGTTGCGCTAGACAAAAACATTCAGTACTTC; CDR3: CSVALDKNIQYF
size: few; V: TRBV24-1; D: NA; J: TRBJ2-2; DNA: TGTGCCACCAGTGAACAGGGTTTTTTCACCGGGGAGCTGTTTTTT; CDR3: CATSEQGFFTGELFF
size: NA; V: TRBV6-2/TRBV6-3; D: NA; J: TRBJ2-5; DNA: TGTGCCAGCAGTTACGGGGGCGAGTGGGAGACCCAGTACTTC; CDR3: CASSYGGEWETQYF
size: few; V: TRBV25-1; D: NA; J: TRBJ2-2; DNA: TGTGCCAGCAGTGAATTCAGGGGCGAGAACACCGGGGAGCTGTTTTTT; CDR3: CASSEFRGENTGELFF
size: once; V: TRBV28; D: TRBD1; J: TRBJ1-5; DNA: TGTGCCAGCAGTCCAGGGACAGGGTTTCGCAATCAGCCCCAGCATTTT; CDR3: CASSPGTGFRNQPQHF
size: NA; V: TRBV7-9; D: TRBD1; J: TRBJ2-3; DNA: TGTGCCAGCAGCCCAAGGACAGGGTTGGTCACAGATACGCAGTATTTT; CDR3: CASSPRTGLVTDTQYF
size: many; V: TRBV13; D: NA; J: TRBJ2-7; DNA: TGTGCCAGCAGCCGGTACGTGGGGATCGAGCAGTACTTC; CDR3: CASSRYVGIEQYF
size: few; V: TRBV3-1; D: TRBD2; J: TRBJ2-1; DNA: TGTGCCAGCAGCAGGACGTCGAGGCTAGCGGGAGGGCCTAGAAATGAGCAGTTCTTC; CDR3: CASSRTSRLAGGPRNEQFF